There are many counts of the clone carrying this T cell receptor (beta chain). This entry comes from a study of low-dose radiotherapy and immunotherapy resistance in tumors. cDNA synthesis used a TRAV/TRBV-specific primer set for both chains. PCR amplification of the TCRs was performed with Phusion for approximately 20 PCR cycles, and it relied on a constant-region primer together with a V-primer adapter. MiXCR was run by TCRdb on the reads, yielding one entry per CDR3 protein. Seen here are 60,000 to 90,000 distinct CDR3 sequences, around 31% observed once, and the top ten hold over 8.5%. Germline loops: CDR1 SQVTM, CDR2 ANQGSEA. This CDR3 spans 13 amino acids. The V and J ends lost 4 bases and 4 bases respectively, with 11 bases between them. The time point was: before trial treatment. In the RACIN dose-escalation trial, donors got nivolumab plus ipilimumab with aspirin, cyclophosphamide and radiotherapy.

Sequences were derived from PBMCs, sampled before treatment. The chain combines TRBV29-1 with TRBJ1-5; perhaps TRBD1 as D (5 bases). This TCR was sampled from a female donor with ovarian cancer. This chain's CDR3 is CSVARGGNQPQHF. For the CDR3, the DNA is TGCAGCGTTGCGAGGGGAGGGAATCAGCCCCAGCATTTT. The whole variable domain, filled in from reference TRBV29-1 and TRBJ1-5, reads SAVISQKPSRDICQRGTSLTIQCQVDSQVTMMFWYRQQPGQSLTLIATANQGSEATYESGFVIDKFPISRPNLTFSTLTVSNMSPEDSSIYLCSVARGGNQPQHFGDGTRLSIL.